The sequence of this T cell receptor beta chain was determined in a study of cytomegalovirus exposure and HLA in healthy donors. A multiplex PCR was run with 60 Vbeta primers and 13 Jbeta primers. The protocol was immunoSEQ multiplex PCR, while the TCRdb copy is restricted to in-frame clones and leaves out a portion. The sample lists some 170,000 clones, roughly 81% occurring once. Unmatched junction bases numbered 8, after V lost 5 bases and J lost 2 bases. This CDR3 contains 15 residues. From germline, CDR1 is SGHVS and CDR2 FNYEAQ. The TCR comes from a woman aged 18-29 years in good health and CMV-seropositive. The sequencing input was PBMCs. The genes are TRBV7-6 and TRBJ1-2, with 7 bases fitting TRBD1. In DNA form, the CDR3 reads TGTGCCAGCAGCCCCCGCCTGACAGGGAACTATGGCTACACCTTC. Translating it yields CASSPRLTGNYGYTF.